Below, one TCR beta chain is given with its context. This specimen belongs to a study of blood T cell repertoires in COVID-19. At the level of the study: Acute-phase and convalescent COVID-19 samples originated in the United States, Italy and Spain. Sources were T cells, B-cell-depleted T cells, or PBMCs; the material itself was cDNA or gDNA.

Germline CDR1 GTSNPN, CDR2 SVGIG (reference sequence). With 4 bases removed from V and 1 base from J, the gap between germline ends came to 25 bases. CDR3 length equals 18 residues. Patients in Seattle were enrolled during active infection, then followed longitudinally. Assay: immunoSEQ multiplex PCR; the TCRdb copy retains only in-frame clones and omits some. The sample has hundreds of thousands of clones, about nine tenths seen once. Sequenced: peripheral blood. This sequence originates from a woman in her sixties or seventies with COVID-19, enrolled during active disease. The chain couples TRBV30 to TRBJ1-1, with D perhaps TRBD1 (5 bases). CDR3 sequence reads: CAWIPMGVHGGGNTEAFF. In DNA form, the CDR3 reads TGTGCCTGGATCCCCATGGGTGTCCACGGGGGAGGGAACACTGAAGCTTTCTTT.